A single sample gave rise to the 3 T cell receptor beta chains below, sequenced in a study of cytomegalovirus exposure and HLA in healthy donors. PCR amplification relied on 60 Vbeta primers (plus 13 Jbeta primers). This table comes from immunoSEQ multiplex PCR, and its TCRdb copy is limited to in-frame clones, with some not included. This sample carries around 140,000 clones, around 80% of them seen once, and the ten largest clones take roughly 2.9%. The sample consisted of PBMCs. Receptors were obtained from a female donor in good health and CMV-seronegative.

J is TRBJ1-3 and V is TRBV5-1; no firm D call. The CDR3 is 13 amino acids. CDR1 is SGHRS, CDR2 YFSETQ, per germline. V shed 5 bases and J shed 4 bases, with 10 bases lying between them. CDR3 sequence (DNA): TGCGCCAGCAGTCAAGCTCCCGGAAACACCATATATTTT. This codes for CASSQAPGNTIYF. Based on the CDR3 plus reference TRBV5-1 and TRBJ1-3, the full variable domain is KAGVTQTPRYLIKTRGQQVTLSCSPISGHRSVSWYQQTPGQGLQFLFEYFSETQRNKGNFPGRFSGRQFSNSRSEMNVSTLELGDSALYLCASSQAPGNTIYFGEGSWLTVV.

The V and J genes are TRBV7-9 and TRBJ2-6; maybe TRBD2 (6 bases). V was cut by 6 bases and J by 1 base, with 10 bases left in between. Germline assignment: CDR1 SEHNR and CDR2 FQNEAQ (reference sequence). The length of the CDR3 is 15 residues. CDR3 sequence reads: CASSFGLSGANVLTF. The CDR3 DNA reads as TGTGCCAGCAGTTTCGGACTATCTGGGGCCAACGTCCTGACTTTC.

V usage is TRBV28 and J usage is TRBJ2-3; D is perhaps TRBD2 (6 bases). This CDR3 has 16 residues. The V end was cut by 6 bases, the J end by 5 bases, with 21 bases between. The V gene's germline CDR1 is MDHEN and CDR2 SYDVKM. The CDR3 region is CASRNPIGGAEDTQYF. Written as DNA, the CDR3 is TGTGCCAGCAGAAACCCCATCGGAGGGGCGGAAGATACGCAGTATTTT.